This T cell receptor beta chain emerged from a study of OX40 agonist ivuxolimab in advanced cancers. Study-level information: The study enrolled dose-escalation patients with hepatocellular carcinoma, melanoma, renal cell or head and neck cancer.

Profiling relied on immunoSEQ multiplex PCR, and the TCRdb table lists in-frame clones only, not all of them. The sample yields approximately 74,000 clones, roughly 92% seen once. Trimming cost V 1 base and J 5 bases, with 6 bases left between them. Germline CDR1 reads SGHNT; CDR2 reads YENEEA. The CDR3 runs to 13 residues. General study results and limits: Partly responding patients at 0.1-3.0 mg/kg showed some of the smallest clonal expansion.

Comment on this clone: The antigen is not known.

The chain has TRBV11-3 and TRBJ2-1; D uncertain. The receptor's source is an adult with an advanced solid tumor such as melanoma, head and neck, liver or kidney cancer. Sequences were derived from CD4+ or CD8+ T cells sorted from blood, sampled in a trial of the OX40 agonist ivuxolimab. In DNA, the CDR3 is TGTGCCAGCAGCTTAGTGGGGAACAATGAGCAGTTCTTC. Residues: CASSLVGNNEQFF.